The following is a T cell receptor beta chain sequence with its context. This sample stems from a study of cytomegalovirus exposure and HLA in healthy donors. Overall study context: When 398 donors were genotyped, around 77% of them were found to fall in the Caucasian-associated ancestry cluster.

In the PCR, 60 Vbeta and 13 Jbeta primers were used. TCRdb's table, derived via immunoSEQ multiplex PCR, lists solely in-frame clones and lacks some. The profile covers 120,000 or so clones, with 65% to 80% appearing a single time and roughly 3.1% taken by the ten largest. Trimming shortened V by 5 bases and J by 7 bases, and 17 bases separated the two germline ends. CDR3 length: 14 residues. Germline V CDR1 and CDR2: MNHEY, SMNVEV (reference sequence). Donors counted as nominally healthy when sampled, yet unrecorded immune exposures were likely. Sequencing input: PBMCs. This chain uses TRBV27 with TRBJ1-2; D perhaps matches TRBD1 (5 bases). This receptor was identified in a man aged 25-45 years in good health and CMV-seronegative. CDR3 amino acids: CASSAQTGFGGYTF. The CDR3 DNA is TGTGCCAGCAGTGCACAAACAGGTTTTGGTGGCTACACCTTC.